One T cell receptor beta chain is described in this entry. The record originates from a study of blood T cell repertoires in COVID-19. In the study overall: Acute-phase and convalescent COVID-19 samples originated in the United States, Italy and Spain.

TCRdb's table, derived via immunoSEQ multiplex PCR, lists solely in-frame clones and lacks some. Altogether some 220,000 clones are present, under 90% being singletons, with the ten largest covering approximately 5%. This sequence originates from a woman aged 55-75 years who had recovered from COVID-19. Input material: peripheral blood.

CDR3 residues: CASSSGRQGYGYTF. CDR3 sequence (DNA): TGTGCCAGCAGCTCGGGCCGACAGGGATATGGCTACACCTTC. This sequence joins TRBV6-6 and TRBJ1-2; 7 nucleotides align to TRBD1. CDR3 length: 14 residues. J gave up 5 bases and V 6 bases, and 9 bases lay outside the gene matches. Germline CDR1 MNHNY, CDR2 SVGAGI (reference sequence).